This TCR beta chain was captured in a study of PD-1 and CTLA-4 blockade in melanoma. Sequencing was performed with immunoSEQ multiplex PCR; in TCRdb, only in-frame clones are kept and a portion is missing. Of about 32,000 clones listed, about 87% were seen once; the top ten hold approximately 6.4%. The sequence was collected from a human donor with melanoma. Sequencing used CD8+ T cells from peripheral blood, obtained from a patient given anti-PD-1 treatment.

The CDR3 loop reads CAGTSGGSTDTQYF. Written as DNA, the CDR3 is TGTGCCGGGACTAGCGGGGGGTCAACAGATACGCAGTATTTT. This chain joins TRBV30 and TRBJ2-3; TRBD2 matches at 15 bases. CDR1 is GTSNPN, CDR2 SVGIG, per germline (reference sequence). With 8 bases clipped from V and 3 bases from J, the junction kept 3 bases outside the gene matches. The CDR3 runs 14 residues. The full variable domain, in which reference TRBV30 and TRBJ2-3 provide the parts outside the CDR3, is SQTIHQWPATLVQPVGSPLSLECTVEGTSNPNLYWYRQAAGRGLQLLFYSVGIGQISSEVPQNLSASRPQDRQFILSSKKLLLSDSGFYLCAGTSGGSTDTQYFGPGTRLTVL.